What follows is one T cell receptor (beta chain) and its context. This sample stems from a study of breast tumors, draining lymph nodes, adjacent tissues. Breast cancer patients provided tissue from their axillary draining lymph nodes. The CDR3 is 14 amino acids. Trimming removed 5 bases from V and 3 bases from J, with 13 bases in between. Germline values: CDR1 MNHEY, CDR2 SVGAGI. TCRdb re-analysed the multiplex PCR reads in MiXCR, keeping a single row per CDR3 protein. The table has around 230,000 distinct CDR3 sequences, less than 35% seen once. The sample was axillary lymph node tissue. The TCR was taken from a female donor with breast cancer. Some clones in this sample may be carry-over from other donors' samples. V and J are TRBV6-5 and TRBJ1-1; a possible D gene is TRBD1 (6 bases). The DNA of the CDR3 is TGTGCCAGCAGTCACGGGGGGGCGCACACTGAAGCTTTCTTT. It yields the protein CASSHGGAHTEAFF.